This T cell receptor (beta chain) was identified in a study of tumor-infiltrating lymphocytes in primary liver carcinoma. Co-extraction yielded RNA and DNA from around 20-30 mg of unsorted bulk tissue. Samples were taken from five separate regions of every tumor. General study findings and limits: Among top clones, only about 7.5-24% appeared in all five tumor regions.

Comments on this clonotype: Its target is not known. The germline gene is not matched at one end of the junction; a read error may be the cause.

Reverse transcription of roughly 470 ng total RNA with a constant-region primer produced TCR beta cDNA. Employing slightly modified ARM-PCR, three nested multiplex PCR rounds were run, and these gave rise to the TCR beta libraries. TCRdb reanalysed the multiplex PCR reads using MiXCR and keeps one entry per CDR3 protein. The sample shows some 64,000 distinct CDR3 sequences, about two thirds of them seen only once. The receptor comes from a man aged 35-49 years with primary liver carcinoma and hepatitis B virus infection. Sequenced: liver tumor tissue from sampling region 4. Subset of the sample: tumor region T4, right-lateral pole.

In DNA form, the CDR3 reads TGCAGCGCTGAAGAGGGAGGGTTCACCGGGGAGCTGCTTTTT. Residues: CSAEEGGFTGELLF. The chain links TRBV29-1 to TRBJ2-2, with 7 bases matching TRBD2. The CDR3 runs 14 residues. Germline-derived CDR1 and CDR2 are SQVTM and ANQGSEA.